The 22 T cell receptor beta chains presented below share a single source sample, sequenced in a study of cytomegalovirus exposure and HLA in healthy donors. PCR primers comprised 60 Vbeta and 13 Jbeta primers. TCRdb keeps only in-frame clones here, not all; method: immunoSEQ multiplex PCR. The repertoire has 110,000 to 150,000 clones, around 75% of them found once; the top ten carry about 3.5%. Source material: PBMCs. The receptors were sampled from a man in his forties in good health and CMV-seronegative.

The CDR3 sequence: CASSFRQGWGTGELFF. DNA for the CDR3: TGCGCCAGCAGCTTTCGACAGGGTTGGGGCACCGGGGAGCTGTTTTTT. The chain combines TRBV5-1 with TRBJ2-2, with 7 bases lining up with TRBD1. Germline trimming cut 2 bases from V and 4 bases from J; bases unmatched to any gene: 8. From germline, CDR1 is SGHRS and CDR2 YFSETQ. The CDR3 extends over 16 amino acids.

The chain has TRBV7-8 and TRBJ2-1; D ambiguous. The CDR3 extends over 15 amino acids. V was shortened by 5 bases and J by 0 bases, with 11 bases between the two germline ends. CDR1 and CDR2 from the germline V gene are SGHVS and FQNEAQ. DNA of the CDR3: TGTGCCAGCAGCCCGCGTTTTATCTCCTACAATGAGCAGTTCTTC. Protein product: CASSPRFISYNEQFF.

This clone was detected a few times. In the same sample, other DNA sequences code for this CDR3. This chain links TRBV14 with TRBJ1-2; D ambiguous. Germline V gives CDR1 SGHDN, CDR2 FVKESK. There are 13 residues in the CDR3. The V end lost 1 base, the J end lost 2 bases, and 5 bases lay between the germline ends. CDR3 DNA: TGTGCCAGCAGCCAAGGCGGGAACTATGGCTACACCTTC. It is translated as CASSQGGNYGYTF. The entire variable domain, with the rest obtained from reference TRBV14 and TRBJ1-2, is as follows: EAGVTQFPSHSVIEKGQTVTLRCDPISGHDNLYWYRRVMGKEIKFLLHFVKESKQDESGMPNNRFLAERTGGTYSTLKVQPAELEDSGVYFCASSQGGNYGYTFGSGTRLTVV.

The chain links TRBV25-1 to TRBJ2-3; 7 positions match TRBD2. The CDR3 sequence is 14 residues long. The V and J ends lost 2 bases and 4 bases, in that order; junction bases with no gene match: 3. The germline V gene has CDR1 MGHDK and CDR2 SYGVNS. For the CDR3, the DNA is TGTGCCAGCAGTGAAGCGGGGGAGGCAGATACGCAGTATTTT. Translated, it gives CASSEAGEADTQYF.

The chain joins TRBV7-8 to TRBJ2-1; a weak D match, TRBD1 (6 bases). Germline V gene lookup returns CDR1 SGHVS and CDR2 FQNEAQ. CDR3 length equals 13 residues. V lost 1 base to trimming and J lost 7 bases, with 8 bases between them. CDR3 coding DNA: TGTGCCAGCAGCTTAGACAGGGAGAATGAGCAGTTCTTC. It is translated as CASSLDRENEQFF.

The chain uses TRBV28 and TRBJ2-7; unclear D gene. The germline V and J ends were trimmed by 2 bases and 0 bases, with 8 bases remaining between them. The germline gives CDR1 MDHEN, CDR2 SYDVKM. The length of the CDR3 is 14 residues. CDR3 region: CASSLGASSYEQYF. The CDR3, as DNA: TGTGCCAGCAGTTTAGGAGCTAGCTCCTACGAGCAGTACTTC.

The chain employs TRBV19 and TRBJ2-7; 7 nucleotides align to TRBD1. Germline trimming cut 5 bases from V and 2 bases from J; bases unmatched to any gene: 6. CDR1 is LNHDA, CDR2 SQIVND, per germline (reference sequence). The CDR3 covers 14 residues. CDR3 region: CASSFTTGPYEQYF. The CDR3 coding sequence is TGTGCCAGTAGTTTCACGACAGGGCCCTACGAGCAGTACTTC.

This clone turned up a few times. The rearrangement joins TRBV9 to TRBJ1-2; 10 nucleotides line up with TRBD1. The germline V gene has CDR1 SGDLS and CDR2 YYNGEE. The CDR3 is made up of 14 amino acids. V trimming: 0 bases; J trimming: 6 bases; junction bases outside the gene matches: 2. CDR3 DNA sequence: TGTGCCAGCAGCGTAGGAGGGACAGGGGATGGCTACACCTTC. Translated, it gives CASSVGGTGDGYTF.

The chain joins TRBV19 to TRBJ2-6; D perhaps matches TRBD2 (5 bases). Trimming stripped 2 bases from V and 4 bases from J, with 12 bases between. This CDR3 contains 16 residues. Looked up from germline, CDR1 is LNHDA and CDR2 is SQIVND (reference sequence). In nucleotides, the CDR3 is TGTGCCAGTAGTATACGGGGAGTTCCCGGGGCCAACGTCCTGACTTTC. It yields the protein CASSIRGVPGANVLTF.

The CDR3 nucleotides are TGTGCCAGCACCCCTGGGACAGGGGGATATGGCTACACCTTC. Translated: CASTPGTGGYGYTF. This chain uses TRBV9 with TRBJ1-2; TRBD1 aligns across 11 bases. Germline trimming cut 6 bases from V and 5 bases from J; bases unmatched to any gene: 6. There are 14 residues in the CDR3. Per the germline V gene, CDR1 is SGDLS and CDR2 is YYNGEE.

The CDR3 sequence is CASSSSWTAIVDTQYF. CDR3 nucleotides: TGTGCCAGCAGCTCATCTTGGACAGCTATTGTAGATACGCAGTATTTT. The chain is built from TRBV13 and TRBJ2-3; weak D call: TRBD1 (6 bases). CDR1 and CDR2 (germline): PRHDT, FYEKMQ (reference sequence). The germline V and J ends were trimmed by 4 bases and 5 bases, with 19 bases remaining between them. The length of the CDR3 is 16 residues. The full variable domain, completed using reference TRBV13 and TRBJ2-3, is AAGVIQSPRHLIKEKRETATLKCYPIPRHDTVYWYQQGPGQDPQFLISFYEKMQSDKGSIPDRFSAQQFSDYHSELNMSSLELGDSALYFCASSSSWTAIVDTQYFGPGTRLTVL.

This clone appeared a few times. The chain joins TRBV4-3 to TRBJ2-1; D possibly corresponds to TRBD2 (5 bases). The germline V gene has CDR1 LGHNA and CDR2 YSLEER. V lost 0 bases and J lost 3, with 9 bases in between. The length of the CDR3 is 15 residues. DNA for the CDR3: TGCGCCAGCAGCCAAGAACTAGAGGGCTACAATGAGCAGTTCTTC. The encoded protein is CASSQELEGYNEQFF.

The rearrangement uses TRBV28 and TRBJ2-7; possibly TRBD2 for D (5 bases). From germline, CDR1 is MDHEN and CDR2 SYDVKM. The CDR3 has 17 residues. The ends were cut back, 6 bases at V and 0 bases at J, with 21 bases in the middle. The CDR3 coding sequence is TGTGCCAGCAGCCGGATAGCGCAGGAATTTGGCTCCTACGAGCAGTACTTC. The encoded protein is CASSRIAQEFGSYEQYF.

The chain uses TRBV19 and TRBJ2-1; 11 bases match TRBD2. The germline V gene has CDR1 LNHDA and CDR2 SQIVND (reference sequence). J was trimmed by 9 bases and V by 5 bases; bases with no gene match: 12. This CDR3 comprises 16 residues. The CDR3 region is CASSPLAGGTPGEQFF. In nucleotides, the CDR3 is TGTGCCAGTAGTCCCTTAGCGGGGGGGACCCCCGGTGAGCAGTTCTTC.

CDR3 DNA sequence: TGTGCCAGCAGCTTGGAGGGGCCGGGGGCAGATACGCAGTATTTT. It codes for CASSLEGPGADTQYF. The chain carries TRBV13 and TRBJ2-3, with a tentative D call TRBD2 (6 bases). The CDR3 has 15 amino acids. Germline loops: CDR1 PRHDT, CDR2 FYEKMQ (reference sequence). V was trimmed by 3 bases and J by 4 bases, leaving 14 bases between them.

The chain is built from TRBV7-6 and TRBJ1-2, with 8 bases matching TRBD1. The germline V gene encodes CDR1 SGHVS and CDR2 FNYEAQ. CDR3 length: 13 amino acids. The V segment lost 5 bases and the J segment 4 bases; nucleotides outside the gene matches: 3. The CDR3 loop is CASSPGQAYGYTF. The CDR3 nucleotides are TGTGCCAGCAGCCCGGGACAGGCCTATGGCTACACCTTC.

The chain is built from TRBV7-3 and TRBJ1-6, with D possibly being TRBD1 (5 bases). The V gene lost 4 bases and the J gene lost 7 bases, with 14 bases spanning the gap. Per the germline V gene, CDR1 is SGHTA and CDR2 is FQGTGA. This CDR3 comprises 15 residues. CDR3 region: CASSSAGFGNSPLHF. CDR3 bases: TGTGCCAGCAGCTCCGCAGGGTTCGGGAATTCACCCCTCCACTTT.

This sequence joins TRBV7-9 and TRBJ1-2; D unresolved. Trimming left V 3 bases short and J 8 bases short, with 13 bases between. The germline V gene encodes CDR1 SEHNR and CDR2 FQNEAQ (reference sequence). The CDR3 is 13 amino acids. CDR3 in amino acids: CASSFSGLGGYTF. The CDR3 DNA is TGTGCCAGCAGCTTTTCGGGGTTGGGGGGCTACACCTTC. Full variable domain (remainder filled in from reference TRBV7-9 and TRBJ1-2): DTGVSQNPRHKITKRGQNVTFRCDPISEHNRLYWYRQTLGQGPEFLTYFQNEAQLEKSRLLSDRFSAERPKGSFSTLEIQRTEQGDSAMYLCASSFSGLGGYTFGSGTRLTVV.

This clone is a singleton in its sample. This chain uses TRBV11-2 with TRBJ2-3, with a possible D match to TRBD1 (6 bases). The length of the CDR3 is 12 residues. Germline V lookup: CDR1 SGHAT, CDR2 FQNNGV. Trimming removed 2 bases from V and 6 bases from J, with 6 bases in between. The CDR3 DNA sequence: TGTGCCAGCAGCTTACAGGGGGATACGCAGTATTTT. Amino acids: CASSLQGDTQYF.

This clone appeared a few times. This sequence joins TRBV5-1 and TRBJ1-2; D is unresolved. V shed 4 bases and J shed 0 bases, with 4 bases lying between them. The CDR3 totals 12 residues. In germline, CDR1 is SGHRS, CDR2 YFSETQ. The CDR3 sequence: CASSTANYGYTF. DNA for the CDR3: TGCGCCAGCAGCACAGCTAACTATGGCTACACCTTC. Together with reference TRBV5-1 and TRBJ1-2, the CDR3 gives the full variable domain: KAGVTQTPRYLIKTRGQQVTLSCSPISGHRSVSWYQQTPGQGLQFLFEYFSETQRNKGNFPGRFSGRQFSNSRSEMNVSTLELGDSALYLCASSTANYGYTFGSGTRLTVV.

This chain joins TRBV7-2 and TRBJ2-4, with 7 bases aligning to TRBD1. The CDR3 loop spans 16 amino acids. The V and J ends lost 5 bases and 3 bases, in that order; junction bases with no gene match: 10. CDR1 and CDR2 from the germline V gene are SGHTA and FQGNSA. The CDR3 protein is CASSPWTGQIKNIQYF. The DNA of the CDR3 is TGTGCCAGCAGCCCTTGGACAGGCCAGATCAAAAACATTCAGTACTTC.

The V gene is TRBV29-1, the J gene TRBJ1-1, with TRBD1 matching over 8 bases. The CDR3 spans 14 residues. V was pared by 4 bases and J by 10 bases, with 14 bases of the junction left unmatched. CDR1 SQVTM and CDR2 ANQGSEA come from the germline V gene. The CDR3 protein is CSVGRQTGGGGAFF. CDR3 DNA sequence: TGCAGCGTTGGGCGGCAAACAGGGGGTGGGGGAGCTTTCTTT.